The source of this T cell receptor (beta chain) is a study of molecular identifiers for immune sequencing clone quantification (dated by TCRdb to the late 2010s). At the level of the whole study: In a replicate experiment, RNA from about 21,000 or 97,000 naive CD8 T cells was split into five aliquots, four of which were sequenced. The study was a methods study using CD8 T cells to benchmark molecular-identifier clustering-based TCR repertoire sequencing (MIDCIRS) and TCR RNA copy counting.

The library was prepared using PCR. Sequencer: Illumina MiSeq. Total RNA was purified with the Qiagen AllPrep DNA/RNA kit. Before any analysis, reads coming from multiple sequencing runs of the same library were combined into one pool. Processing in the source paper ran as follows. Only reads with exact TCR constant sequence were kept, trimmed to 150 nt, and grouped by their 12-nt molecular barcodes. Within each barcode group, reads were sub-clustered at a 15% Levenshtein threshold, and quality-weighted consensus sequences were built per RNA molecule. Non-functional sequences were filtered out, along with any lower-count sequence sitting one edit away from another sequence. Based on a fit of two negative binomial distributions, barcode sub-clusters having less than 20% of the maximum read count were discarded. Clones were called with MiXCR by TCRdb after fastp trimmed the public reads at Q25, and only in-frame beta chains were retained. Each entry is one CDR3 protein sequence, shown with its most common DNA and genes. These V and J calls originate from TCRdb's pipeline instead of the authors' own analysis. The sample table shows about 36,000 distinct CDR3 sequences, and about 18% are seen once. Roughly 7.3% of the sample is taken by the ten largest.

Looking up the germline V gene yields CDR1 SQVTM and CDR2 ANQGSEA. The V and J ends are trimmed by 6 bases and 3 bases, leaving 17 bases between them. Including cysteine and phenylalanine, the CDR3 has 15 amino acids. Only the CDR3 part of the read is kept: 45 bases, read in frame from the first base. This clonotype was counted at least ten times. What this receptor recognizes is not known. No much larger clonotype is one base removed from it; base qualities were not supplied. Naive CD8 T cells, defined as CD8+CD4-CCR7+CD45RA+, were FACS-sorted into RLT Plus buffer on a BD FACSAria II. Some naive CD8 T cell RNA was split equally between MIDCIRS and a Smart-seq2-style 5'RACE protocol for a sensitivity comparison. CD8 T cells were enriched with RosetteSep CD8+ T Cell Enrichment Cocktail and Ficoll-Paque, followed by ACK red cell lysis. The investigation overall reported the following: In CMV-specific effector cells, clones with more than 20 RNA copies accounted for over 98% of molecules, whereas in naive cells such clones accounted for under 1%. Modeling estimated about three recovered TCR RNA copies per cell, compared with about ten by digital PCR, which implies roughly 30% capture efficiency. When barcode sub-clustering was omitted, TCR diversity was inflated by chimeric consensus sequences, with chimeras reaching as high as 47%. Highly expanded clone sizes could be underestimated because identical TCR molecules may share a barcode. Spiked-in Jurkat TCR RNA equal to a single cell's worth was reported to be detectable even within 1,100,000 naive CD8 T cells.

The specimen sequenced was naive CD8+ T cells from blood, with Jurkat cell RNA spiked in. The cell subset or site label, as the study defines it: FACS-sorted CD8+CD4-CCR7+CD45RA+ naive T cells. This TCR was recovered from a human donor in good health. Some libraries in this study had Jurkat cell RNA spiked in. The V and J segments used are TRBV29-1 and TRBJ2-2; 6 matching bases give a weak D call of TRBD1. This receptor carries the CDR3 CSVETRGGYTGELFF. The nucleotides read TGCAGCGTCGAGACCCGAGGGGGTTACACCGGGGAGCTGTTTTTT.